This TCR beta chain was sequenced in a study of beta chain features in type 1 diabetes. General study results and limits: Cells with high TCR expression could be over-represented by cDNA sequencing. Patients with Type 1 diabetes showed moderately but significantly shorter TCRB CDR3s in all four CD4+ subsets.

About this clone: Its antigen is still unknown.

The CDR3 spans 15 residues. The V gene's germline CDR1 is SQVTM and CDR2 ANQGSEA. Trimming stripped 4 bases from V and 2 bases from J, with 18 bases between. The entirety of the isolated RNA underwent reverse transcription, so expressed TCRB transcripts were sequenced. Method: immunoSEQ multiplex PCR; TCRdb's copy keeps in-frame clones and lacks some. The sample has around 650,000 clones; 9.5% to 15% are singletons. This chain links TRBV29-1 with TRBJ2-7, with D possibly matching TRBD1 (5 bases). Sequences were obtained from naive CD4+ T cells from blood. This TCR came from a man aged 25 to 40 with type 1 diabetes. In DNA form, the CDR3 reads TGCAGCGTTGTGGGTGGGGCATTTGGCCCCTACGAGCAGTACTTC. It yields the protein CSVVGGAFGPYEQYF.